The sequence of this T cell receptor (beta chain) was determined in a study of blood T cell repertoires in COVID-19. Germline CDR1 is MDHEN and CDR2 is SYDVKM. The CDR3 extends over 15 amino acids. With 0 bases clipped from V and 3 bases from J, the junction kept 1 base outside the gene matches. TCRdb keeps only in-frame clones here, not all; method: immunoSEQ multiplex PCR. The sample lists 150,000 to 200,000 clones, about 91% seen once, with around 2.3% in the top ten. Sequencing was done on a sample of PBMCs or T cells enriched from blood (not recorded which). The chain recombines TRBV28 with TRBJ1-1; 10 positions agree with TRBD1. The clonotype comes from a woman in her thirties or forties with acute COVID-19. CDR3 sequence (DNA): TGTGCCAGCAGTTTATGGGGACAGGGGTACACTGAAGCTTTCTTT. Amino acids: CASSLWGQGYTEAFF.